Listed below are T cell receptor beta chains from one sample, sequenced in a study of blood T cells in healthy people across ages. TCRdb re-analysed the 5' RACE reads in MiXCR, keeping a single row per CDR3 protein. Among under 850,000 distinct CDR3 sequences listed, under 40% were seen once. The sequenced sample consisted of blood. The source is a man aged 18 to 30 in good health. CDR3s include the opening cysteine and the closing phenylalanine or tryptophan. D genes are given only for firm matches. The listing skips clone size in some rows; elsewhere it reads once, few, many or a size class.

14	TRBV29-1	TRBJ2-5	once	-	TGCAGCGTTGAATGGAGCGCGATTCGGGCCACCCAGTACTTC	CSVEWSAIRATQYF
18	TRBV19	TRBJ1-1	-	-	TGTGCCAGTAGTATGAGGGATTTACCAAGGGGCGTCCCGACTGAAGCTTTCTTT	CASSMRDLPRGVPTEAFF
15	TRBV29-1	TRBJ2-3	few	-	TGCAGCGTTCCGCCTGGAGGCGGGCTCACAGATACGCAGTATTTT	CSVPPGGGLTDTQYF
15	TRBV20-1	TRBJ2-1	many	TRBD2	TGCAGTGCGCCCATTAACGGGGGGGCCTACAATGAGCAGTTCTTC	CSAPINGGAYNEQFF
14	TRBV18	TRBJ2-5	many	-	TGTGCCAGCTCACCACCGGCTAGCCAAGAGACCCAGTACTTC	CASSPPASQETQYF
13	TRBV6-2/TRBV6-3	TRBJ2-6	-	-	TGTGCCAGCAGGGATGCTGGGGCCAACGTCCTGACTTTC	CASRDAGANVLTF
13	TRBV29-1	TRBJ1-4	many	TRBD1	TGCAGCGTTGAACGGACAGGGAATGAAAAACTGTTTTTT	CSVERTGNEKLFF
17	TRBV20-1	TRBJ1-4	few	-	TGCAGTGCTAGAGTTTCCCCGGTTCACCGCGGGAATGAAAAACTGTTTTTT	CSARVSPVHRGNEKLFF
13	TRBV12-3/TRBV12-4	TRBJ1-2	few	TRBD1	TGTGCCAGCAGTATCAGGGGGCTTGGAGGCTACACCTTC	CASSIRGLGGYTF
14	TRBV29-1	TRBJ2-3	many	TRBD2	TGCAGCGTCGTCCGAACTAGCGGAACAGATACGCAGTATTTT	CSVVRTSGTDTQYF
13	TRBV29-1	TRBJ1-1	-	-	TGCAGCGTTAGAGGGGAGGGGAACACTGAAGCTTTCTTT	CSVRGEGNTEAFF
16	TRBV20-1	TRBJ2-3	-	TRBD1	TGCAGTGCTAGGCGTTGGGACAGGGGTTCTACAGATACGCAGTATTTT	CSARRWDRGSTDTQYF
15	TRBV5-5	TRBJ1-2	few	TRBD1	TGTGCCAGCAGCTCTCTTCAGGGGACAGGCTATGGCTACACCTTC	CASSSLQGTGYGYTF
14	TRBV12-5	TRBJ2-5	-	-	TGTGCTAGTGGTGTGGTACAGAGAAGAGAGACCCAGTACTTC	CASGVVQRRETQYF
12	TRBV12-3/TRBV12-4	TRBJ2-7	many	-	TGTGCCAGCAGCTTCGACAGCTACGAGCAGTACTTC	CASSFDSYEQYF
17	TRBV7-2	TRBJ1-5	-	-	TGTGCCAGCAGCTTAAGGGTCCGACCACATAGCAATCAGCCCCAGCATTTT	CASSLRVRPHSNQPQHF
17	TRBV4-2	TRBJ2-2	few	TRBD2	TGTGCCAGCAGCCAAGGGGTTCTAGCGGGGAACACCGGGGAGCTGTTTTTT	CASSQGVLAGNTGELFF
15	TRBV7-8	TRBJ2-7	-	-	TGTGCCAGCAGCCCAGGCCTGAGCTATGGCAATGAGCAGTACTTC	CASSPGLSYGNEQYF
15	TRBV12-3/TRBV12-4	TRBJ2-3	-	-	TGTGCCAGCAGTTTATTCCGTATAGGGCGAGATACGCAGTATTTT	CASSLFRIGRDTQYF
14	TRBV30	TRBJ2-2	once	-	TGTGCCTGGAAGGGGGGGCCTAACACCGGGGAGCTGTTTTTT	CAWKGGPNTGELFF
14	TRBV6-5	TRBJ1-6	-	-	TGTGCCAGCAGTTACTTGGCAGAAAATTCACCCCTCCACTTT	CASSYLAENSPLHF
18	TRBV6-2/TRBV6-3	TRBJ2-3	-	TRBD2	TGTGCCAGCAGTTACCCCTCTGGGGTAGCGGGGGATACAGATACGCAGTATTTT	CASSYPSGVAGDTDTQYF
14	TRBV5-1	TRBJ2-5	-	-	TGCGCCAGCAGCTCGGAGACTGTCCAAGAGACCCAGTACTTC	CASSSETVQETQYF
16	TRBV4-2	TRBJ2-3	few	-	TGTGCCAGCAGCCAAGATCCCAGGGATGCAAGGGATACGCAGTATTTT	CASSQDPRDARDTQYF
15	TRBV2	TRBJ2-5	-	-	TGTGCCAGCACTCACAGGGACCCCTACCAAGAGACCCAGTACTTC	CASTHRDPYQETQYF
14	TRBV7-2	TRBJ2-3	many	-	TGTGCCAGCAGCCCACAAAGTAGCACAGATACGCAGTATTTT	CASSPQSSTDTQYF
13	TRBV2	TRBJ2-7	-	TRBD1	TGTGCCAGCATACGACAGGGGGCAAGCGAGCAGTACTTC	CASIRQGASEQYF
15	TRBV9	TRBJ2-7	-	-	TGTGCCGGCAGCGCGAGCGGGCGGCTCCACAATGAGCAGTACTTC	CAGSASGRLHNEQYF
12	TRBV10-3	TRBJ2-1	-	-	TGTGCCATCGGGCTTTCCGGTAATGAGCAGTTCTTC	CAIGLSGNEQFF
17	TRBV7-3	TRBJ2-1	-	-	TGTGCCAGCAGCTTAACGGACGGCCAGGGGGACTCCAATGAGCAGTTCTTC	CASSLTDGQGDSNEQFF
15	TRBV7-2	TRBJ1-2	many	-	TGTGCCAGCAGCTTAAATTCGGGCGCGGGGGATGGCTACACCTTC	CASSLNSGAGDGYTF
16	TRBV20-1	TRBJ2-3	few	TRBD2	TGCAGTGCTACCACCCCAAGCGCGGGGGACGCAGATACGCAGTATTTT	CSATTPSAGDADTQYF